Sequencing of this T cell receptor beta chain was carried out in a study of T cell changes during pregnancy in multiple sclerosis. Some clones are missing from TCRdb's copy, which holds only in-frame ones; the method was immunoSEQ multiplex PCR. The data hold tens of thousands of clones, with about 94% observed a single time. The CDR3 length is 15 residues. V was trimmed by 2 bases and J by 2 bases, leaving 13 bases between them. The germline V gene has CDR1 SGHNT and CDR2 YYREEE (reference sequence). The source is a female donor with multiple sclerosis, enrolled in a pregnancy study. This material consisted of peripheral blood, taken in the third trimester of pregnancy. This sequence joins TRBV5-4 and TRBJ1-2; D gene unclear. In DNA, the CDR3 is TGTGCCAGCAGCTTTCGGCAGGCGGGGAACTATGGCTACACCTTC. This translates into CASSFRQAGNYGYTF.